Sequencing of this T cell receptor beta chain was carried out in a study of T cell changes during pregnancy in multiple sclerosis. The CDR3 contains 18 residues. The V end lost 0 bases, the J end lost 0 bases, and 16 bases lay between the germline ends. CDR1 and CDR2 from the germline V gene are SGDLS and YYNGEE. The protocol was immunoSEQ multiplex PCR, while the TCRdb copy is restricted to in-frame clones and leaves out a portion. This table holds some 120,000 clones, roughly 92% found once. The sequences come from peripheral blood, collected in the third trimester of pregnancy. The gene calls are TRBV9 and TRBJ1-3, with D possibly matching TRBD1 (5 bases). This receptor was taken from a female donor with multiple sclerosis, enrolled in a pregnancy study. The DNA of the CDR3 is TGTGCCAGCAGCGTAGCTGGGGGGAGCCGGATCTCTGGAAACACCATATATTTT. Protein product: CASSVAGGSRISGNTIYF.